This record looks at one TCR beta chain sequence and its context. Antigen unknown. Treatment in this sample: roughly 11-day PBMC culture with coronavirus spike peptide pools or control peptides (ViraFEST assay). Positive tests by PCR, dated March to December 2020, predated US Alpha, Beta and Delta variants. Scientists ran DNA taken from cultured CD4+ T cells through the Oncomine TCR Beta short-read assay for sequencing. TCRdb called the PCR reads again in MiXCR, with one record for every CDR3 protein. The sample consists of about 18,000 distinct CDR3 sequences, approximately 63% of them appearing once. This entry is derived from a study of vaccination and CD4 T cells after COVID-19. Study information: Post-vaccine sample collection happened at a median of approximately 74 days after dose two, ranging 14 to 241. In culture, cells were exposed to overlapping spike peptides from SARS-CoV-2, HCoV-NL63, HCoV-OC43 and HCoV-229E. Study-wide points: Vaccine-specific clones numbering 304 of 307 showed spike mono-reactivity in convalescent patients.

Trimming took 1 base from V and 4 from J, leaving 9 bases between them. The CDR3 extends over 14 amino acids. Germline loops: CDR1 KGHDR, CDR2 SFDVKD. The gene calls are TRBV24-1 and TRBJ1-2, with D unresolved. The sequencing input was CD4+ T cells from blood, cultured in vitro. The sequence came from a human donor who had recovered from COVID-19. The CDR3 sequence: CATSDLNRAYGYTF. CDR3 bases: TGTGCCACCAGTGATTTAAACAGAGCCTATGGCTACACCTTC.